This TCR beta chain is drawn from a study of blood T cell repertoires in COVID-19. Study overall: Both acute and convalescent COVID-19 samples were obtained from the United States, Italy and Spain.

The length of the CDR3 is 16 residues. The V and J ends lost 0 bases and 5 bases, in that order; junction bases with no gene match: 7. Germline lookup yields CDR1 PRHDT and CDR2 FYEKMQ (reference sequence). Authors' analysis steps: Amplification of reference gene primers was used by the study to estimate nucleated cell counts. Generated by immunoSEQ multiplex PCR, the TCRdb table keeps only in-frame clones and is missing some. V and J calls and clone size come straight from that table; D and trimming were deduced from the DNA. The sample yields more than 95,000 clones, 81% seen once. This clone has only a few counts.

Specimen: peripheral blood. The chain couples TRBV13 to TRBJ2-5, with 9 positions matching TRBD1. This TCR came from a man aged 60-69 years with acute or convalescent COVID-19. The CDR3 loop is CASSLGGQGRMETQYF. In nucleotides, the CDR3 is TGTGCCAGCAGCTTAGGAGGACAGGGGAGGATGGAGACCCAGTACTTC.